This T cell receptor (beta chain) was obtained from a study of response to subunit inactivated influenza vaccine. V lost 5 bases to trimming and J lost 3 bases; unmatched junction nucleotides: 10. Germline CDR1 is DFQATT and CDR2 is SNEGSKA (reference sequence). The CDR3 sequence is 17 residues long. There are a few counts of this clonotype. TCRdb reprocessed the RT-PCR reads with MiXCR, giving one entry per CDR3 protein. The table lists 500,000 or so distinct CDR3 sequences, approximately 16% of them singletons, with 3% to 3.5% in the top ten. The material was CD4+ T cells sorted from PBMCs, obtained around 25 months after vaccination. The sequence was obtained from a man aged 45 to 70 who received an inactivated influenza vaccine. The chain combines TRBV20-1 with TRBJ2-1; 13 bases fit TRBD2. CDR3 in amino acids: CSAPGTSGITIYNEQFF. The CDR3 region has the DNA TGCAGTGCTCCCGGGACTAGCGGGATCACCATCTACAATGAGCAGTTCTTC.